A selection of T cell receptor beta chains follows, all from one sample in a study of CD8+CD57+ T cells in acquired aplastic anemia. TCRdb called the reads again in MiXCR, with one record for every CDR3 protein. The sample consists of 150,000 to 200,000 distinct CDR3 sequences, approximately 40% of them appearing once. The sample consisted of sorted CD4+, CD8+, or CD8+CD57+ T cells (not recorded which) from PBMCs. Receptors were obtained from a human donor in good health. Each CDR3 is given with its conserved first and last residue. Fields, in order: V gene, J gene, clone size, D gene, CDR3 protein, CDR3 DNA. A D gene is named only where the DNA matches it firmly. The size field is filled for only some rows; it gives once, few, many or a size class.

TRBV25-1	TRBJ1-1	few	.	CASRDSDSTEAFF	TGTGCCAGCAGGGACTCCGATAGCACTGAAGCTTTCTTT
TRBV7-3	TRBJ2-3	many	.	CASSLFGTGGAQYF	TGTGCCAGCAGCTTATTCGGGACCGGGGGCGCGCAGTATTTT
TRBV30	TRBJ2-3	once	.	CAWIRRGDTQYF	TGTGCCTGGATCCGCCGAGGAGATACGCAGTATTTT
TRBV10-3	TRBJ1-1	few	TRBD1	CAISYDRGTEAFF	TGTGCCATCAGTTACGACAGGGGCACTGAAGCTTTCTTT
TRBV5-4	TRBJ2-5	many	TRBD2	CASSLSGTREETQYF	TGTGCCAGCAGCTTGTCCGGGACTAGGGAGGAGACCCAGTACTTC
TRBV18	TRBJ1-1	.	TRBD1	CASSLRQGDLNTEAFF	TGTGCCAGCTCACTCCGACAGGGGGACCTGAACACTGAAGCTTTCTTT
TRBV18	TRBJ2-3	few	.	CASSLNRGTDTQYF	TGTGCCAGCTCACTCAACAGGGGCACAGATACGCAGTATTTT
TRBV2	TRBJ2-7	.	.	CASSSLVEMYEQYF	TGTGCCAGCAGTTCCCTGGTGGAAATGTACGAGCAGTACTTC
TRBV3-1	TRBJ2-3	many	.	CASSSRFDDTQYF	TGTGCCAGCAGCTCCCGTTTTGATGATACGCAGTATTTT
TRBV10-2	TRBJ2-7	.	TRBD1	CASSDLTGGGQYF	TGCGCCAGCAGTGATTTAACAGGGGGCGGGCAGTACTTC
TRBV19	TRBJ1-1	.	TRBD1	CASSIGGTGGKAFF	TGTGCCAGTAGTATCGGTGGGACAGGAGGCAAAGCTTTCTTT
TRBV6-2/TRBV6-3	TRBJ2-1	.	.	CASSYSEYSNEQFF	TGTGCCAGCAGTTACTCGGAGTATTCGAATGAGCAGTTCTTC
TRBV7-9	TRBJ2-7	.	.	CASSEGRGSGEQYF	TGTGCCAGCAGCGAGGGCAGGGGTTCAGGCGAGCAGTACTTC
TRBV19	TRBJ2-1	many	TRBD2	CASSIVGSGNNEQFF	TGTGCCAGTAGTATAGTTGGTAGCGGGAACAATGAGCAGTTCTTC
TRBV12-3/TRBV12-4	TRBJ1-3	many	.	CASSLSLSGNTIYF	TGTGCCAGCAGCCTATCCCTCTCTGGAAACACCATATATTTT
TRBV6-5	TRBJ1-2	.	.	CASSFGQINCGYTF	TGTGCCAGCAGTTTTGGGCAGATTAACTGTGGCTACACCTTC
TRBV14	TRBJ2-5	once	TRBD2	CASSQDLPGGKETQYF	TGTGCCAGCAGCCAAGATCTCCCGGGGGGGAAAGAGACCCAGTACTTC
TRBV12-3/TRBV12-4	TRBJ1-1	few	TRBD1	CASSFPTGQSNTEAFF	TGTGCCAGCAGTTTTCCCACGGGACAGTCGAACACTGAAGCTTTCTTT
TRBV19	TRBJ1-1	many	.	CASSPSVGRTEAFF	TGTGCCAGTAGTCCCAGCGTGGGCCGGACTGAAGCTTTCTTT
TRBV20-1	TRBJ1-1	many	.	CSARAVGQQAFF	TGCAGTGCTAGAGCCGTGGGACAACAAGCTTTCTTT
TRBV7-2	TRBJ2-5	many	.	CASSFGGLKETQYF	TGTGCCAGCAGCTTTGGGGGCCTAAAAGAGACCCAGTACTTC
TRBV27	TRBJ2-3	.	.	CASSQSASTDTQYF	TGTGCCAGCAGCCAATCCGCTAGCACAGATACGCAGTATTTT
TRBV6-1	TRBJ1-5	many	.	CASSPGSGQPQHF	TGTGCCAGCAGCCCCGGGTCCGGTCAGCCCCAGCATTTT
TRBV9	TRBJ1-3	.	.	CASSLASGSGDTIYF	TGTGCCAGCAGCCTGGCGTCAGGGTCGGGGGACACCATATATTTT
TRBV11-2	TRBJ2-5	.	TRBD1	CASSQGQDPMETQYF	TGTGCCAGCAGCCAAGGACAGGACCCGATGGAGACCCAGTACTTC
TRBV12-3/TRBV12-4	TRBJ1-3	many	.	CASSLGGNTIYF	TGTGCCAGCAGCTTAGGTGGGAACACCATATATTTT
TRBV29-1	TRBJ2-7	.	TRBD1	CSARQGAYEQYF	TGCAGCGCCCGACAGGGGGCTTACGAGCAGTACTTC
TRBV12-3/TRBV12-4	TRBJ2-3	.	TRBD2	CASSLETSPTDTQYF	TGTGCCAGCAGTTTAGAGACTAGCCCCACAGATACGCAGTATTTT
TRBV15	TRBJ2-5	.	TRBD1	CATSRVGGTGEEETQYF	TGTGCCACCAGCAGAGTAGGGGGGACAGGAGAAGAAGAGACCCAGTACTTC
TRBV7-2	TRBJ2-5	.	TRBD2	CASSVEGTSSGETQYF	TGTGCCAGCAGCGTAGAAGGGACTAGCTCCGGAGAGACCCAGTACTTC
TRBV2	TRBJ2-3	.	TRBD2	CASSVVASGSTDTQYF	TGTGCCAGCAGCGTAGTAGCTAGCGGGAGCACAGATACGCAGTATTTT
TRBV4-2	TRBJ1-3	few	TRBD1	CASSQDPGTGVNTIYF	TGTGCCAGCAGCCAAGACCCCGGGACAGGGGTAAACACCATATATTTT
TRBV5-6	TRBJ1-2	many	.	CASSSRREGNYGYTF	TGTGCCAGCAGCTCCCGCAGGGAAGGAAACTATGGCTACACCTTC
TRBV11-2	TRBJ2-6	many	.	CASSSQGAGANVLTF	TGTGCCAGCAGTTCACAGGGCGCTGGGGCCAACGTCCTGACTTTC
TRBV7-9	TRBJ2-5	.	.	CASSLESRNQETQYF	TGTGCCAGCAGCTTAGAATCCAGGAACCAAGAGACCCAGTACTTC
TRBV29-1	TRBJ1-1	.	.	CSVHQGFEAFF	TGCAGCGTTCACCAGGGTTTTGAAGCTTTCTTT
TRBV11-3	TRBJ2-1	.	TRBD2	CASSPGLAFSEQFF	TGTGCCAGCAGCCCGGGACTAGCATTTAGTGAGCAGTTCTTC
TRBV12-3/TRBV12-4	TRBJ2-5	.	TRBD1	CASSLNGQGSAQYF	TGTGCCAGCAGTTTGAACGGACAGGGGTCGGCCCAGTACTTC